This T cell receptor (beta chain) was captured by sequencing in a study of cytotoxic CD8 clonotypes in ibrutinib-treated CLL. General study results and limits: Clonality increased at ibrutinib response, then returned toward baseline at progression.

The CDR3 length is 12 residues. Trimming took 6 bases from V and 12 from J, leaving 15 bases between them. CDR1 and CDR2 from the germline V gene are MNHEY and SVGAGI. Cryopreserved PBMCs supplied approximately 2 micrograms of genomic DNA for TCR beta libraries. This clone was counted many times. Its matching antigen is unknown. With sequencing, the targeted depth ranged from 1 in 200,000 to 1 in 1 million T cells. Profiling relied on immunoSEQ multiplex PCR, and the TCRdb table lists in-frame clones only, not all of them. The data hold 130,000 or so clones, with about 80% observed a single time. This sample comprised PBMCs, obtained after 12 months of ibrutinib treatment. The origin of this receptor is a human donor with chronic lymphocytic leukemia. This rearrangement joins TRBV6-5 to TRBJ2-1; D not resolved. The CDR3 loop reads CASRGHTMMQFF. The DNA for the CDR3 is TGTGCCAGCAGGGGCCATACAATGATGCAGTTCTTC.